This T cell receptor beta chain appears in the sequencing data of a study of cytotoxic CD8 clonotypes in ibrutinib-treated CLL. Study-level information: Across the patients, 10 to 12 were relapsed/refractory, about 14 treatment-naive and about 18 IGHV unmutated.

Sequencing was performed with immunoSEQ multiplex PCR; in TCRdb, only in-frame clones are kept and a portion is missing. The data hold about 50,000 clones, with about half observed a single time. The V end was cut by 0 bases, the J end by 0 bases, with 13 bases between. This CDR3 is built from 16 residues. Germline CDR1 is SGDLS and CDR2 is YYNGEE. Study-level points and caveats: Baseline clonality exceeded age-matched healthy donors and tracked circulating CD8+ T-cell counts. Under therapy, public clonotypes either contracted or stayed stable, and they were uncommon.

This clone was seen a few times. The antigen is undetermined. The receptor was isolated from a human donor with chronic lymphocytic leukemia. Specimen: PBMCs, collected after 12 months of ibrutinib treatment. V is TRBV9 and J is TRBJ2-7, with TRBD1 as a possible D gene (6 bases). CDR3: CASSVGKDSLSYEQYF. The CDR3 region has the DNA TGTGCCAGCAGCGTAGGGAAGGACAGCCTCTCCTACGAGCAGTACTTC.